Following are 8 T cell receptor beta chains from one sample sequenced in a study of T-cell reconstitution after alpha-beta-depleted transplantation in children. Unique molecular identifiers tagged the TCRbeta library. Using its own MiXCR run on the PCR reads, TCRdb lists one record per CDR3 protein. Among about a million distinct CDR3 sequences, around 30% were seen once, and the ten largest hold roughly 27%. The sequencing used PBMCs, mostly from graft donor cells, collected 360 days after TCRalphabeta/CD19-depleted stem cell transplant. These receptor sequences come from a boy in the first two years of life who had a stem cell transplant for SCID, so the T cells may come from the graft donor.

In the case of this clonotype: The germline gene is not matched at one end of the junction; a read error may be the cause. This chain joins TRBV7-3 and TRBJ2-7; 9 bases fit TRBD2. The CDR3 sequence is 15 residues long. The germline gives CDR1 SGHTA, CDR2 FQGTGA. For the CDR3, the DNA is TGTGCCAGCAGCTTAATGAGCGGGGGGTCCTACGAGCGGTACTTC. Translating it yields CASSLMSGGSYERYF.

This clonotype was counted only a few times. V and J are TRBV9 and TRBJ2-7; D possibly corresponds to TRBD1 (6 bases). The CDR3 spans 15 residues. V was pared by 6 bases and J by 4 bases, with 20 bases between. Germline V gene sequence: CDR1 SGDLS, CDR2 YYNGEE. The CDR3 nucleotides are TGTGCCAGCAACCAACGTGGGGGCTTGGGATACGAGCAGTACTTC. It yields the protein CASNQRGGLGYEQYF. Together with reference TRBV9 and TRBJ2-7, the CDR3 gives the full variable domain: DSGVTQTPKHLITATGQRVTLRCSPRSGDLSVYWYQQSLDQGLQFLIQYYNGEERAKGNILERFSAQQFPDLHSELNLSSLELGDSALYFCASNQRGGLGYEQYFGPGTRLTVT.

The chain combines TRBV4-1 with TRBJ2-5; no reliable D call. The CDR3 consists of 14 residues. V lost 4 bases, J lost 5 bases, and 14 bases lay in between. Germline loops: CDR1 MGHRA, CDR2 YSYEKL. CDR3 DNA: TGCGCCAGCAGCCTCCTTATGGGTCAGGAGACCCAGTACTTC. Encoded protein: CASSLLMGQETQYF.

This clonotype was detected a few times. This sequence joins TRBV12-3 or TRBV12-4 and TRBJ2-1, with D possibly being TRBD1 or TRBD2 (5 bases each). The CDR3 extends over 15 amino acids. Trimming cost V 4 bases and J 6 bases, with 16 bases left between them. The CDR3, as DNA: TGTGCCAGCAGTTCAGGAGCAGGGAGTTTCAATGAGCAGTTCTTC. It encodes CASSSGAGSFNEQFF.

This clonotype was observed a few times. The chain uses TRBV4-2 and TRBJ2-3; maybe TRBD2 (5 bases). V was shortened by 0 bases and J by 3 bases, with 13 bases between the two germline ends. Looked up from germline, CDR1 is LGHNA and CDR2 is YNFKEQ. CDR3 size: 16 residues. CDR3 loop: CASSQERRLETDTQYF. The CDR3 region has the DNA TGTGCCAGCAGCCAAGAGAGGAGGCTGGAAACAGATACGCAGTATTTT.

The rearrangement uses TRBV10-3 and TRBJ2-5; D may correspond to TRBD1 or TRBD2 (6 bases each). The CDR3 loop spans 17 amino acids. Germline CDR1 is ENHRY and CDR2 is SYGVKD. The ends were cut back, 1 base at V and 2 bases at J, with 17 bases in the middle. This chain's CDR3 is CAISELIGGLNQETQYF. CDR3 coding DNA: TGTGCCATCAGTGAGTTGATAGGGGGACTCAATCAAGAGACCCAGTACTTC.

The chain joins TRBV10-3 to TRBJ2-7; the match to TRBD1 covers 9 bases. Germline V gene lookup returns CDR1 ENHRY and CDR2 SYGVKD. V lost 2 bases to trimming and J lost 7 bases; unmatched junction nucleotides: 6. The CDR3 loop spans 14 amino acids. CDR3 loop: CAISENRGRREQYF. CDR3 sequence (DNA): TGTGCCATCAGTGAGAACAGGGGGCGGCGGGAGCAGTACTTC.

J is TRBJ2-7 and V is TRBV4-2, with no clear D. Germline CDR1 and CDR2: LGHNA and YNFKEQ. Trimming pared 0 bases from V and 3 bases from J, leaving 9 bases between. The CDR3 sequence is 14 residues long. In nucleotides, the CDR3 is TGTGCCAGCAGCCAAGATCGGCAGGACTACGAGCAGTACTTC. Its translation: CASSQDRQDYEQYF.